The rows below give T cell receptor beta chains drawn from one sample of a study of blood T cell repertoires in COVID-19. Repertoires were generated with immunoSEQ multiplex PCR, while TCRdb's copy carries only in-frame clones and drops some. The sample carries about 180,000 clones, 80% to 90% recorded once. The sequencing sample was made of peripheral blood. These TCRs come from a man between 65 and 80 years old with active or convalescent COVID-19. The CDR3 runs from the conserved cysteine through the conserved F or W. Fields, in order: V gene, clone size, J gene, D gene, CDR3 protein, CDR3 DNA. The D gene is left open where the match is weak. Size is omitted from some rows. Given values are once, few, many or a class for expanded clones.

V gene: TRBV4-3; clone size: -; J gene: TRBJ1-2; D gene: -; CDR3 protein: CASSQDLGRVGGYTF; CDR3 DNA: TGCGCCAGCAGCCAAGATCTTGGGAGGGTTGGGGGCTACACCTTC
V gene: TRBV9; clone size: -; J gene: TRBJ2-7; D gene: TRBD1; CDR3 protein: CASSPRTGFTSYEQYF; CDR3 DNA: TGTGCCAGCAGCCCTCGGACAGGGTTTACCTCCTACGAGCAGTACTTC
V gene: TRBV28; clone size: -; J gene: TRBJ1-2; D gene: -; CDR3 protein: CASSLSRGYYGYTF; CDR3 DNA: TGTGCCAGCAGTTTGTCTCGGGGGTACTATGGCTACACCTTC
V gene: TRBV6-5; clone size: -; J gene: TRBJ1-6; D gene: -; CDR3 protein: CASSYGQYNSPLHF; CDR3 DNA: TGTGCCAGCAGTTACGGACAGTATAATTCACCCCTCCACTTT
V gene: TRBV25-1; clone size: few; J gene: TRBJ1-5; D gene: -; CDR3 protein: CASRETGSGQPQHF; CDR3 DNA: TGTGCCAGCAGAGAAACAGGGTCGGGTCAGCCCCAGCATTTT
V gene: TRBV15; clone size: -; J gene: TRBJ1-2; D gene: TRBD1; CDR3 protein: CATSRGTGAGYGYTF; CDR3 DNA: TGTGCCACCAGCAGGGGGACAGGGGCGGGCTATGGCTACACCTTC
V gene: TRBV4-3; clone size: -; J gene: TRBJ1-2; D gene: -; CDR3 protein: CASKAAYRSGGYTF; CDR3 DNA: TGCGCCAGCAAGGCAGCCTATCGGAGTGGTGGCTACACCTTC
V gene: TRBV5-1; clone size: -; J gene: TRBJ2-2; D gene: -; CDR3 protein: CASSFTGIDTGELFF; CDR3 DNA: TGCGCCAGCAGCTTTACAGGGATCGACACCGGGGAGCTGTTTTTT
V gene: TRBV5-4; clone size: -; J gene: TRBJ2-7; D gene: TRBD1; CDR3 protein: CASSLRMTGNDEQYF; CDR3 DNA: TGTGCCAGCAGCTTGCGGATGACAGGGAACGACGAGCAGTACTTC
V gene: TRBV6-2/TRBV6-3; clone size: -; J gene: TRBJ1-1; D gene: -; CDR3 protein: CASSSVGRNTEAFF; CDR3 DNA: TGTGCCAGCAGTTCCGTAGGGAGGAACACTGAAGCTTTCTTT
V gene: TRBV11-3; clone size: -; J gene: TRBJ2-1; D gene: TRBD2; CDR3 protein: CASSFRLAGGSHNEQFF; CDR3 DNA: TGTGCCAGCAGCTTCCGACTAGCGGGAGGGTCCCACAATGAGCAGTTCTTC
V gene: TRBV5-1; clone size: -; J gene: TRBJ1-3; D gene: TRBD1; CDR3 protein: CASSLEGAPGNTIYF; CDR3 DNA: TGCGCCAGCAGCTTAGAGGGGGCGCCTGGAAACACCATATATTTT
V gene: TRBV6-6; clone size: -; J gene: TRBJ2-1; D gene: TRBD1; CDR3 protein: CASSQGDSYNEQFF; CDR3 DNA: TGTGCCAGCAGTCAGGGGGACTCCTACAATGAGCAGTTCTTC
V gene: TRBV13; clone size: -; J gene: TRBJ2-1; D gene: -; CDR3 protein: CASSNGRGQNEQFF; CDR3 DNA: TGTGCCAGCAGTAACGGGAGGGGACAGAATGAGCAGTTCTTC
V gene: TRBV7-8; clone size: once; J gene: TRBJ2-5; D gene: TRBD1; CDR3 protein: CASSWVPQGAGETQYF; CDR3 DNA: TGTGCCAGCAGCTGGGTTCCACAGGGGGCGGGAGAGACCCAGTACTTC
V gene: TRBV7-9; clone size: -; J gene: TRBJ1-6; D gene: -; CDR3 protein: CASSLQGRSPLHF; CDR3 DNA: TGTGCCAGCAGCTTACAGGGGAGATCACCCCTCCACTTT
V gene: TRBV5-4; clone size: -; J gene: TRBJ2-2; D gene: -; CDR3 protein: CATAGRQGTGELFF; CDR3 DNA: TGTGCCACCGCCGGCAGGCAGGGGACCGGGGAGCTGTTTTTT
V gene: TRBV6-2/TRBV6-3; clone size: -; J gene: TRBJ1-2; D gene: TRBD1; CDR3 protein: CASSYPTGELFYGYTF; CDR3 DNA: TGTGCCAGCAGTTACCCGACAGGGGAACTTTTTTATGGCTACACCTTC
V gene: TRBV6-2/TRBV6-3; clone size: -; J gene: TRBJ2-3; D gene: TRBD2; CDR3 protein: CASSSSERGNTDTQYF; CDR3 DNA: TGTGCCAGCAGCTCGTCGGAGCGGGGGAACACAGATACGCAGTATTTT
V gene: TRBV24-1; clone size: -; J gene: TRBJ2-2; D gene: TRBD1; CDR3 protein: CATSDSGTGGYTGELFF; CDR3 DNA: TGTGCCACCAGTGATTCCGGGACAGGGGGATACACCGGGGAGCTGTTTTTT
V gene: TRBV24-1; clone size: -; J gene: TRBJ1-1; D gene: TRBD1; CDR3 protein: CATSDSGQGDTEAFF; CDR3 DNA: TGTGCCACCAGTGACTCCGGACAGGGAGACACTGAAGCTTTCTTT
V gene: TRBV2; clone size: -; J gene: TRBJ1-1; D gene: -; CDR3 protein: CASSVPQLNTEAFF; CDR3 DNA: TGTGCCAGCAGTGTCCCACAGTTGAACACTGAAGCTTTCTTT
V gene: TRBV5-5; clone size: -; J gene: TRBJ1-2; D gene: TRBD1; CDR3 protein: CASSLTGGTDYGYTF; CDR3 DNA: TGTGCCAGCTCCCTTACCGGCGGGACAGACTATGGCTACACCTTC
V gene: TRBV24-1; clone size: -; J gene: TRBJ2-7; D gene: -; CDR3 protein: CATSEGEATYEQYF; CDR3 DNA: TGTGCCACCAGTGAGGGGGAGGCTACCTACGAGCAGTACTTC
V gene: TRBV7-2; clone size: -; J gene: TRBJ2-5; D gene: TRBD2; CDR3 protein: CASSPPGTSLETQYF; CDR3 DNA: TGTGCCAGCAGCCCTCCCGGGACTAGCCTCGAGACCCAGTACTTC
V gene: TRBV10-3; clone size: -; J gene: TRBJ1-1; D gene: -; CDR3 protein: CAIGRQNTEAFF; CDR3 DNA: TGTGCCATCGGCAGGCAGAACACTGAAGCTTTCTTT
V gene: TRBV10-3; clone size: -; J gene: TRBJ1-1; D gene: -; CDR3 protein: CAISESGSGRTEAFF; CDR3 DNA: TGTGCCATCAGTGAGTCGGGTTCAGGGCGCACTGAAGCTTTCTTT
V gene: TRBV5-1; clone size: -; J gene: TRBJ2-2; D gene: TRBD1; CDR3 protein: CASSFGTDTGELFF; CDR3 DNA: TGCGCCAGCAGCTTCGGGACAGACACCGGGGAGCTGTTTTTT
V gene: TRBV5-5; clone size: -; J gene: TRBJ1-4; D gene: TRBD1; CDR3 protein: CASSQIPGQGDGFGEKLFF; CDR3 DNA: TGTGCCAGCAGCCAGATACCGGGACAGGGGGATGGTTTCGGGGAAAAACTGTTTTTT
V gene: TRBV6-2/TRBV6-3; clone size: once; J gene: TRBJ1-2; D gene: -; CDR3 protein: CASSYDRLINYGYTF; CDR3 DNA: TGTGCCAGCAGTTACGACAGACTTATTAACTATGGCTACACCTTC
V gene: TRBV7-2; clone size: once; J gene: TRBJ1-6; D gene: TRBD1; CDR3 protein: CASSLQGGVYNSPLHF; CDR3 DNA: TGTGCCAGCAGCCTACAGGGGGGAGTCTATAATTCACCCCTCCACTTT
V gene: TRBV18; clone size: once; J gene: TRBJ2-7; D gene: TRBD1; CDR3 protein: CASSPGTGGSYEQYF; CDR3 DNA: TGTGCCAGCTCACCCGGGACAGGGGGCTCCTACGAGCAGTACTTC
V gene: TRBV4-3; clone size: -; J gene: TRBJ1-4; D gene: -; CDR3 protein: CASSQSPGRVNEKLFF; CDR3 DNA: TGCGCCAGCAGCCAAAGCCCGGGCAGGGTGAATGAAAAACTGTTTTTT
V gene: TRBV18; clone size: -; J gene: TRBJ2-2; D gene: TRBD2; CDR3 protein: CASSPLLAGGFTGELFF; CDR3 DNA: TGTGCCAGCTCACCACTGCTAGCGGGAGGATTTACCGGGGAGCTGTTTTTT
V gene: TRBV11-3; clone size: -; J gene: TRBJ2-1; D gene: TRBD2; CDR3 protein: CASSSSGTSGGAYNEQFF; CDR3 DNA: TGTGCCAGCAGTTCCTCCGGGACTAGCGGGGGGGCCTACAATGAGCAGTTCTTC
V gene: TRBV3-1/TRBV3-2; clone size: -; J gene: TRBJ1-6; D gene: -; CDR3 protein: CASSQSGNSPLHF; CDR3 DNA: TGTGCCAGCAGCCAAAGTGGCAATTCACCCCTCCACTTT
V gene: TRBV4-3; clone size: -; J gene: TRBJ1-5; D gene: -; CDR3 protein: CASSQDMVGAQHF; CDR3 DNA: TGCGCCAGCAGCCAAGATATGGTCGGGGCCCAGCATTTT
V gene: TRBV15; clone size: -; J gene: TRBJ2-1; D gene: TRBD2; CDR3 protein: CATSRDRGSGSVFFNEQFF; CDR3 DNA: TGTGCCACCAGCAGAGATCGCGGTAGCGGGAGTGTTTTCTTCAATGAGCAGTTCTTC
V gene: TRBV6-5; clone size: -; J gene: TRBJ1-2; D gene: TRBD1; CDR3 protein: CASRDRGKSGYTF; CDR3 DNA: TGTGCCAGCCGGGACAGGGGAAAGAGTGGCTACACCTTC
V gene: TRBV5-1; clone size: -; J gene: TRBJ2-1; D gene: -; CDR3 protein: CASSFPEYNEQFF; CDR3 DNA: TGCGCCAGCAGCTTTCCTGAGTACAATGAGCAGTTCTTC
V gene: TRBV20-1; clone size: -; J gene: TRBJ2-1; D gene: TRBD2; CDR3 protein: CSAKWTRQFF; CDR3 DNA: TGCAGTGCTAAATGGACTAGGCAGTTCTTC
V gene: TRBV5-1; clone size: -; J gene: TRBJ1-1; D gene: TRBD1; CDR3 protein: CASNPQGGFTTEAFF; CDR3 DNA: TGCGCCAGCAACCCCCAGGGGGGTTTTACCACTGAAGCTTTCTTT
V gene: TRBV4-3; clone size: -; J gene: TRBJ2-1; D gene: TRBD2; CDR3 protein: CASSQDLAGDREQFF; CDR3 DNA: TGCGCCAGCAGCCAAGACCTAGCGGGAGATAGGGAGCAGTTCTTC
V gene: TRBV1; clone size: -; J gene: TRBJ2-1; D gene: -; CDR3 protein: CTSSPPGEWYNEQFF; CDR3 DNA: TGCACCAGCAGCCCTCCGGGGGAGTGGTACAATGAGCAGTTCTTC
V gene: TRBV4-1; clone size: few; J gene: TRBJ2-3; D gene: TRBD2; CDR3 protein: CASSQGGAGGGTDTQYF; CDR3 DNA: TGCGCCAGCAGCCAAGGCGGTGCGGGAGGGGGGACAGATACGCAGTATTTT
V gene: TRBV6-6; clone size: -; J gene: TRBJ2-2; D gene: -; CDR3 protein: CASSSSGGTGELFF; CDR3 DNA: TGTGCCAGCAGTTCGTCCGGGGGCACCGGGGAGCTGTTTTTT
V gene: TRBV12-5; clone size: -; J gene: TRBJ1-5; D gene: -; CDR3 protein: CASGRYGTQNQPQHF; CDR3 DNA: TGTGCTAGTGGCCGGTACGGGACACAAAATCAGCCCCAGCATTTT
V gene: TRBV14; clone size: -; J gene: TRBJ1-3; D gene: -; CDR3 protein: CASSQDQGQGHSGNTIYF; CDR3 DNA: TGTGCCAGCAGCCAAGATCAAGGTCAGGGGCACTCTGGAAACACCATATATTTT
V gene: TRBV9; clone size: -; J gene: TRBJ1-1; D gene: -; CDR3 protein: CASTPTGENTEAFF; CDR3 DNA: TGTGCCAGCACCCCCACAGGAGAGAACACTGAAGCTTTCTTT
V gene: TRBV11-3; clone size: -; J gene: TRBJ2-2; D gene: -; CDR3 protein: CASSLGATSNTGELFF; CDR3 DNA: TGTGCCAGCAGCTTAGGGGCTACTTCGAACACCGGGGAGCTGTTTTTT
V gene: TRBV6-2/TRBV6-3; clone size: -; J gene: TRBJ1-1; D gene: TRBD1; CDR3 protein: CASSYGQGRRHTEAFF; CDR3 DNA: TGTGCCAGCAGTTACGGACAGGGAAGGAGGCACACTGAAGCTTTCTTT